Sequencing of this TCR beta chain was carried out in a study of identical twins. Notes on the study in general: Models underestimated how often monozygotic twins shared out-of-frame TCR alpha.

V gave up 4 bases and J gave up 1 base, with 9 bases separating them. Germline values: CDR1 MGHRA, CDR2 YSYEKL. This CDR3 region has 14 residues. TCRdb used MiXCR to reprocess the 5' RACE reads, holding one entry per CDR3 protein. The sample holds roughly 1,500,000 distinct CDR3 sequences, less than 35% seen once. Only a few counts were recorded for this clonotype. The antigen is not known. The gene calls are TRBV4-1 and TRBJ2-3; no clear D gene. This clonotype originated in a newborn girl in good health. Input material: cord blood. This chain's CDR3 is CASSPHLRTDTQYF. CDR3 nucleotides: TGCGCCAGCAGCCCGCACTTACGCACAGATACGCAGTATTTT.